Shown below are 21 T cell receptor beta chains from a single sample sequenced in a study of T cells in narcolepsy. This table comes from immunoSEQ multiplex PCR, and its TCRdb copy is limited to in-frame clones, with some not included. Here the sample spans tens of thousands of clones, roughly 88% being singletons. The sample consisted of CD45RA- memory CD4+ T cells from PBMCs. The receptor set was obtained from a human donor with narcolepsy.

The J gene is TRBJ2-1, the V gene TRBV27; TRBD2 agrees at 14 bases. This CDR3 contains 17 residues. Germline CDR1 MNHEY, CDR2 SMNVEV (reference sequence). Trimming at V came to 4 bases and at J to 4 bases, leaving 6 bases not matched to a gene. Written as DNA, the CDR3 is TGTGCCAGCAGTTCTAGACTAGCGGGGGGGATTTACAATGAGCAGTTCTTC. It encodes CASSSRLAGGIYNEQFF.

The V call is TRBV13, the J call TRBJ2-1; 9 bases align to TRBD2. This CDR3 has 16 residues. Germline V gives CDR1 PRHDT, CDR2 FYEKMQ (reference sequence). After removal of 5 bases from V and 7 bases from J, the junction contained 12 bases not matched to a gene. Here the CDR3 reads CASSAPRGGLSNEQFF. As DNA, the CDR3 is TGTGCCAGCAGCGCCCCGCGGGGGGGCCTGTCAAATGAGCAGTTCTTC.

This clone was recorded a few times. J is TRBJ1-3 and V is TRBV4-3; D gene ambiguous. This CDR3 comprises 16 residues. Germline V gene sequence: CDR1 LGHNA, CDR2 YSLEER. Trimming cost V 1 base and J 4 bases, with 14 bases left between them. CDR3 residues: CASSQAPKGTGNTIYF. The CDR3 bases are TGCGCCAGCAGCCAAGCTCCTAAGGGAACGGGAAACACCATATATTTT.

The chain employs TRBV7-2 and TRBJ2-2; D is undetermined. The CDR3 sequence is 15 residues long. V gave up 2 bases and J gave up 4 bases, with 11 bases separating them. Germline V lookup: CDR1 SGHTA, CDR2 FQGNSA. In DNA, the CDR3 is TGTGCCAGCAGCTTACAATCAGGAGCCACCGGGGAGCTGTTTTTT. Translation: CASSLQSGATGELFF.

The J gene is TRBJ2-5, the V gene TRBV7-3; the D call may be TRBD1 or TRBD2 (5 bases each). CDR1 SGHTA and CDR2 FQGTGA come from the germline V gene. Trimming shortened V by 8 bases and J by 2 bases, and 12 bases separated the two germline ends. The CDR3 totals 13 residues. CDR3 in amino acids: CASSRGPQETQYF. CDR3 bases: TGTGCCAGCTCGAGGGGTCCGCAAGAGACCCAGTACTTC. Full variable domain (missing parts from reference TRBV7-3 and TRBJ2-5): GAGVSQTPSNKVTEKGKYVELRCDPISGHTALYWYRQSLGQGPEFLIYFQGTGAADDSGLPNDRFFAVRPEGSVSTLKIQRTERGDSAVYLCASSRGPQETQYFGPGTRLLVL.

The chain has TRBV6-5 and TRBJ1-5; 7 nucleotides agree with TRBD1. The CDR3 is 15 amino acids. Germline values: CDR1 MNHEY, CDR2 SVGAGI. V shed 6 bases, J shed 0 bases, and the junction held 5 bases outside the gene matches. Here the CDR3 reads CASREGQTSNQPQHF. DNA of the CDR3: TGTGCCAGCAGAGAGGGACAGACTAGCAATCAGCCCCAGCATTTT.

The chain combines TRBV7-3 with TRBJ2-3; the D gene is possibly TRBD2 (6 bases). This CDR3 comprises 15 residues. The germline V gene has CDR1 SGHTA and CDR2 FQGTGA. Between the trimmed V and J ends, which lost 4 bases and 4 bases, there was a span of 15 bases. CDR3 protein: CASSSAGSGADTQYF. The DNA for the CDR3 is TGTGCCAGCAGCTCCGCGGGGTCCGGGGCAGATACGCAGTATTTT. Filled out from reference TRBV7-3 and TRBJ2-3, the complete variable domain reads GAGVSQTPSNKVTEKGKYVELRCDPISGHTALYWYRQSLGQGPEFLIYFQGTGAADDSGLPNDRFFAVRPEGSVSTLKIQRTERGDSAVYLCASSSAGSGADTQYFGPGTRLTVL.

V gene TRBV5-1 combines with J gene TRBJ1-4; TRBD1 matches at 7 bases. The CDR3 consists of 15 residues. CDR1 and CDR2 (germline): SGHRS, YFSETQ. J gave up 8 bases and V 4 bases, and 11 bases lay outside the gene matches. CDR3 bases: TGCGCCAGCAGCCGTCAGGGGGGCTTATCGGAAAAACTGTTTTTT. It yields the protein CASSRQGGLSEKLFF.

By share, this clone counts as medium-sized. V gene TRBV19 combines with J gene TRBJ2-7; the D gene is possibly TRBD1 (6 bases). The CDR3 consists of 13 residues. Trimming stripped 6 bases from V and 1 base from J, with 10 bases between. Germline loops: CDR1 LNHDA, CDR2 SQIVND (reference sequence). CDR3 bases: TGTGCCAGTAGGGACAGCGTATCCTACGAGCAGTACTTC. Its protein is CASRDSVSYEQYF.

The gene calls are TRBV6-1 and TRBJ2-2; D gene uncertain. The V and J ends lost 5 bases and 7 bases respectively, with 11 bases between them. The CDR3 is 13 amino acids. CDR1 and CDR2 from the germline V gene are MNHNS and SASEGT. CDR3 residues: CASSPQTNGELFF. In DNA, the CDR3 is TGTGCCAGCAGTCCTCAGACGAACGGGGAGCTGTTTTTT.

This clone has a single count. CDR3 nucleotides: TGTGCCTGGAGTGTCGCGCGGTCACCCCTCCACTTT. This gives the protein CAWSVARSPLHF. This chain joins TRBV30 and TRBJ1-6; no clear D. The CDR3 length is 12 residues. The V end was cut by 0 bases, the J end by 10 bases, with 7 bases between. The germline V gene has CDR1 GTSNPN and CDR2 SVGIG (reference sequence).

The V and J genes are TRBV7-8 and TRBJ2-5; D might be TRBD1 or TRBD2, each matching 5 bases. The CDR3 has 12 residues. CDR1 and CDR2 (germline): SGHVS, FQNEAQ. The V and J ends lost 9 bases and 4 bases respectively, with 12 bases between them. CDR3 DNA sequence: TGTGCCAGTGGGGGTTATGGAGAGACCCAGTACTTC. Its translation is CASGGYGETQYF.

CDR3 loop: CASRTPLPYGYTF. In nucleotides, the CDR3 is TGTGCCAGCAGGACACCGCTTCCCTATGGCTACACCTTC. This chain uses TRBV28 with TRBJ1-2; D call uncertain. Trimming cost V 6 bases and J 4 bases, with 12 bases left between them. There are 13 residues in the CDR3. Germline loops: CDR1 MDHEN, CDR2 SYDVKM.

V usage is TRBV2 and J usage is TRBJ1-5; D uncertain. CDR1 and CDR2 (germline): SNHLY, FYNNEI. This CDR3 has 13 amino acids. V dropped 3 bases and J dropped 3 bases, with 6 bases sitting between them. This CDR3 is CASSDRNNQPQHF. The CDR3 region has the DNA TGTGCCAGCAGTGACCGGAACAATCAGCCCCAGCATTTT.

The chain carries TRBV2 and TRBJ2-5; D ambiguous. The germline V gene encodes CDR1 SNHLY and CDR2 FYNNEI. V was trimmed by 6 bases and J by 5 bases, leaving 7 bases between them. CDR3 length: 11 amino acids. The CDR3 nucleotides read TGTGCCAGCAGGGGGTTTGAGACCCAGTACTTC. Its translation is CASRGFETQYF.

This clone has only one observation. The chain combines TRBV10-3 with TRBJ2-7; D is ambiguous. Trimming stripped 2 bases from V and 3 bases from J, with 5 bases between. Germline CDR1 ENHRY, CDR2 SYGVKD. The CDR3 contains 12 residues. The CDR3 DNA follows: TGTGCCATCAGTGAGACAGACTACGAGCAGTACTTC. The encoded protein is CAISETDYEQYF.

V and J are TRBV2 and TRBJ2-5; 9 bases align to TRBD2. Germline loops: CDR1 SNHLY, CDR2 FYNNEI. After removal of 6 bases from V and 6 bases from J, the junction contained 14 bases not matched to a gene. This CDR3 comprises 16 residues. The DNA of the CDR3 is TGTGCCAGCAGCCCCGACTCAAGCGGGGGGAGGAAGACCCAGTACTTC. This codes for CASSPDSSGGRKTQYF.

The rearrangement uses TRBV28 and TRBJ1-2; D gene unclear. CDR1 and CDR2 from the germline V gene are MDHEN and SYDVKM. The CDR3 loop spans 12 amino acids. Trimming pared 3 bases from V and 8 bases from J, leaving 10 bases between. CDR3 sequence (DNA): TGTGCCAGCAGTTTCGTCAGCTGGGGCTACACCTTC. It encodes CASSFVSWGYTF.

V usage is TRBV5-5 and J usage is TRBJ1-1; D possibly corresponds to TRBD1 (6 bases). The CDR3 contains 15 residues. Germline lookup yields CDR1 SGHKS and CDR2 YYEKEE (reference sequence). The V gene lost 4 bases and the J gene lost 1 base, with 14 bases spanning the gap. The CDR3 DNA follows: TGTGCCAGCAGCGGTATGGGACATACGAACACTGAAGCTTTCTTT. This sequence encodes CASSGMGHTNTEAFF.

The chain employs TRBV5-1 and TRBJ1-1; no definite D call. Germline CDR1 is SGHRS and CDR2 is YFSETQ. V lost 0 bases to trimming and J lost 3 bases, with 12 bases between them. There are 15 residues in the CDR3. For the CDR3, the DNA is TGCGCCAGCAGCTTGGGTAGGGCTAAGGACACTGAAGCTTTCTTT. This translates into CASSLGRAKDTEAFF.

J is TRBJ1-2 and V is TRBV30; 9 bases align to TRBD1. Germline loops: CDR1 GTSNPN, CDR2 SVGIG (reference sequence). The CDR3 runs 14 residues. V gave up 7 bases and J gave up 3 bases; unmatched junction bases: 9. In DNA form, the CDR3 reads TGTGCCTTAGCCCGGACAGGGGTCGACTATGGCTACACCTTC. It translates to CALARTGVDYGYTF.